This T cell receptor (beta chain) stems from a study of PD-1 blockade in classical Hodgkin lymphoma. General observations from the study: CD4+ TCR diversity, unlike CD8+, rose significantly by C4D1. When set against healthy donors, newly diagnosed patients were reported to show lower baseline TCR diversity. Some patients started nivolumab under 1 year after ASCT, and they were excluded. Complete responders entered with baseline diversity on par with newly diagnosed patients, the results showed.

The time point was: cycle 4 day 1 (C4D1), after five to seven weeks of nivolumab. Patients all relapsed after autologous stem cell transplantation, and there was variation in brentuximab vedotin exposure. In regard to this clone: No antigen is known for it.

V lost 0 bases and J 3 bases, leaving 18 bases between the germline ends. The CDR3 runs to 18 residues. CDR1 is GTSNPN, CDR2 SVGIG, per germline (reference sequence). TCRdb's table, derived via immunoSEQ multiplex PCR, lists solely in-frame clones and lacks some. The table includes 90,000 to 110,000 clones, about 92% detected once. The sample was peripheral blood mononuclear cells (PBMCs), taken before the fourth cycle of nivolumab. The rearrangement uses TRBV30 and TRBJ2-6, with D possibly TRBD2 on 7 matching bases. The receptor was derived from a human donor with classical Hodgkin lymphoma. The CDR3 spells CAWSVSRGRANGANVLTF. The CDR3 DNA is TGTGCCTGGAGTGTATCTAGGGGGAGGGCTAATGGGGCCAACGTCCTGACTTTC.